These 29 T cell receptor beta chains originate from one sample sequenced in a study of T cell responses to AZD1222 COVID-19 vaccine. Generated by immunoSEQ multiplex PCR, the TCRdb table keeps only in-frame clones and is missing some. Of over 150,000 clones detected, approximately 90% appear once; the ten largest clones hold 2.5% to 3.5%. This specimen consisted of peripheral blood, obtained on day 0 of AZD1222 vaccination. These receptors all stem from an adult in good health.

This clone was detected only once. The chain carries TRBV27 and TRBJ2-5; 8 bases match TRBD1. CDR1 is MNHEY and CDR2 is SMNVEV in the germline V gene (reference sequence). With V trimmed by 8 bases and J by 0 bases, 8 bases remained unmatched. The CDR3 consists of 15 residues. The CDR3 spells CASGNNRGYQETQYF. The DNA for the CDR3 is TGTGCCAGCGGTAACAACAGGGGGTACCAAGAGACCCAGTACTTC.

V usage is TRBV7-9 and J usage is TRBJ1-2, with D uncertain. This CDR3 region has 14 residues. The germline CDR1 and CDR2 sequences are SEHNR and FQNEAQ (reference sequence). The germline V and J ends were trimmed by 2 bases and 4 bases, with 11 bases remaining between them. The CDR3 sequence: CASSLPGVGYGYTF. CDR3 nucleotide sequence: TGTGCCAGCAGCTTACCTGGGGTGGGCTATGGCTACACCTTC.

The chain is built from TRBV6-5 and TRBJ2-3; D possibly matches TRBD1 or TRBD2 (6 bases each). The CDR3 covers 16 residues. V was cut by 0 bases and J by 4 bases, with 14 bases left in between. Germline V lookup: CDR1 MNHEY, CDR2 SVGAGI. The CDR3 loop reads CASSYSRGEGADTQYF. The CDR3, as DNA: TGTGCCAGCAGTTACTCGAGGGGGGAAGGGGCAGATACGCAGTATTTT.

The rearrangement joins TRBV19 to TRBJ1-2, with D tentatively TRBD1 (5 bases). CDR1 is LNHDA, CDR2 SQIVND, per germline (reference sequence). CDR3 length: 13 residues. The ends were cut back, 0 bases at V and 13 bases at J, with 15 bases in the middle. CDR3: CASSIDSSTRGTF. CDR3 in DNA: TGTGCCAGTAGTATAGATAGCTCAACAAGGGGCACCTTC.

The chain uses TRBV29-1 and TRBJ2-7, with D possibly being TRBD1 (6 bases). V was cut by 2 bases and J by 2 bases, with 13 bases left in between. The CDR3 totals 14 residues. Germline lookup yields CDR1 SQVTM and CDR2 ANQGSEA. Here the CDR3 reads CSVECLGAAYEQYF. The CDR3 bases are TGCAGCGTTGAATGTTTGGGGGCAGCCTACGAGCAGTACTTC.

V gene TRBV7-3 combines with J gene TRBJ1-1; D remains ambiguous. Germline V gives CDR1 SGHTA, CDR2 FQGTGA. V lost 5 bases to trimming and J lost 1 base, with 8 bases between them. This CDR3 region has 13 residues. The DNA for the CDR3 is TGTGCCAGCAGCGCCTCTCAGAACACTGAAGCTTTCTTT. Its translation is CASSASQNTEAFF.

This chain uses TRBV6-6 with TRBJ2-2, with TRBD1 as a possible D gene (6 bases). There are 15 residues in the CDR3. The germline CDR1 and CDR2 sequences are MNHNY and SVGAGI (reference sequence). V lost 6 bases and J 2 bases, leaving 13 bases between the germline ends. The DNA for the CDR3 is TGTGCCAGCAGCCTCAGGGGTATTAACACCGGGGAGCTGTTTTTT. Amino acid sequence: CASSLRGINTGELFF.

The V gene is TRBV5-8, the J gene TRBJ2-5, with 8 bases fitting TRBD2. The ends lost 4 bases at V and 3 bases at J; junction bases unmatched: 14. The CDR3 spans 17 residues. Germline loops: CDR1 SGHTS, CDR2 YDEGEE. DNA of the CDR3: TGTGCCAGCAGCCCCGGAACAAGGGGGGGACTAGAAGAGACCCAGTACTTC. It yields the protein CASSPGTRGGLEETQYF.

This clone appeared a single time. V usage is TRBV7-2 and J usage is TRBJ2-7, with D possibly matching TRBD2 (5 bases). CDR1 SGHTA and CDR2 FQGNSA come from the germline V gene. The ends were cut back, 5 bases at V and 6 bases at J, with 14 bases in the middle. This CDR3 region has 13 residues. The CDR3 is CASSAREGFEQYF. The DNA for the CDR3 is TGTGCCAGCAGCGCCCGGGAAGGGTTCGAGCAGTACTTC.

The rearrangement uses TRBV5-8 and TRBJ1-1, with 10 bases aligning to TRBD1. The germline gives CDR1 SGHTS, CDR2 YDEGEE. Germline trimming cut 4 bases from V and 7 bases from J; bases unmatched to any gene: 4. This CDR3 is built from 13 residues. The CDR3 sequence: CASSPGTGVEAFF. The CDR3 bases are TGTGCCAGCAGCCCGGGGACAGGGGTTGAAGCTTTCTTT.

This chain links TRBV27 with TRBJ2-2; D could derive from TRBD1 or TRBD2 (5 bases each). V shed 4 bases and J shed 3 bases, with 15 bases lying between them. Per the germline V gene, CDR1 is MNHEY and CDR2 is SMNVEV (reference sequence). The CDR3 runs 16 residues. The CDR3 DNA is TGTGCCAGCAGTTCACCACGGGGCGCGGACACCGGGGAGCTGTTTTTT. Translating it yields CASSSPRGADTGELFF.

The chain employs TRBV24-1 and TRBJ1-2; 7 positions agree with TRBD1. This CDR3 comprises 16 residues. After removal of 6 bases from V and 4 bases from J, the junction contained 13 bases not matched to a gene. The V gene's germline CDR1 is KGHDR and CDR2 SFDVKD. The CDR3 is CATSSPVTGRSYGYTF. CDR3 nucleotides: TGTGCCACCAGTTCCCCGGTGACAGGGAGGTCCTATGGCTACACCTTC.

The genes are TRBV7-3 and TRBJ2-1; 13 nucleotides agree with TRBD2. The V gene's germline CDR1 is SGHTA and CDR2 FQGTGA. With 1 base clipped from V and 4 bases from J, the junction kept 4 bases outside the gene matches. CDR3 length equals 17 residues. The CDR3 sequence: CASSLKLTSGGYNEQFF. CDR3 DNA: TGTGCCAGCAGCTTAAAACTGACTAGCGGGGGGTACAATGAGCAGTTCTTC.

The rearrangement joins TRBV6-6 to TRBJ1-5; D gene unclear. The germline CDR1 and CDR2 sequences are MNHNY and SVGAGI (reference sequence). CDR3 length equals 13 residues. Trimming removed 5 bases at V and 5 bases at J, with 10 bases between. DNA of the CDR3: TGTGCCAGCAGTCCCACGGCCCATCAGCCCCAGCATTTT. This gives the protein CASSPTAHQPQHF.

The rearrangement uses TRBV6-2 or TRBV6-3 and TRBJ1-2, with TRBD1 matching over 7 bases. Germline V gene sequence: CDR1 MNHEY, CDR2 SVGEGT. Trimming at V came to 5 bases and at J to 14 bases, leaving 8 bases not matched to a gene. This CDR3 is built from 11 residues. The CDR3 here is CASSDRDLGTF. The CDR3 nucleotides are TGTGCCAGCAGTGACAGGGACCTTGGGACCTTC.

V is TRBV10-3 and J is TRBJ2-4; D uncertain. V lost 2 bases and J lost 3, with 14 bases in between. Germline V gene data show CDR1 as ENHRY and CDR2 as SYGVKD. This CDR3 is 16 amino acids long. This CDR3 reads CAISEGFGQSKNIQYF. In DNA form, the CDR3 reads TGTGCCATCAGTGAGGGTTTCGGGCAGAGCAAAAACATTCAGTACTTC.

This chain joins TRBV2 and TRBJ2-5, with 7 bases aligning to TRBD1. Looked up from germline, CDR1 is SNHLY and CDR2 is FYNNEI. The CDR3 loop spans 16 amino acids. After removal of 6 bases from V and 1 base from J, the junction contained 11 bases not matched to a gene. This CDR3 is CASSGPSQGPQETQYF. In DNA, the CDR3 is TGTGCCAGCAGCGGGCCATCACAGGGGCCCCAAGAGACCCAGTACTTC.

V usage is TRBV6-5 and J usage is TRBJ1-1; D is undetermined. Deletions cut 3 bases from V and 0 bases from J, with 5 bases between. Germline CDR1 MNHEY, CDR2 SVGAGI. The CDR3 is 13 residues long. The CDR3 sequence is CASSYLMNTEAFF. CDR3 sequence (DNA): TGTGCCAGCAGTTATCTCATGAACACTGAAGCTTTCTTT.

The CDR3 DNA follows: TGCGCCAGCAGCCAACAGGGGCGGCTCGCAAATTCACCCCTCCACTTT. This translates into CASSQQGRLANSPLHF. This chain links TRBV4-1 with TRBJ1-6, with D possibly TRBD1 on 6 matching bases. CDR3 length: 16 residues. Trimming pared 2 bases from V and 7 bases from J, leaving 15 bases between. CDR1 is MGHRA, CDR2 YSYEKL, per germline.

The rearrangement joins TRBV7-9 to TRBJ2-2; TRBD2 aligns across 12 bases. This CDR3 region has 16 residues. Germline V gene lookup returns CDR1 SEHNR and CDR2 FQNEAQ (reference sequence). V lost 5 bases, J lost 6 bases, and 7 bases stayed unmatched. This CDR3 reads CASSAPSGGVAGELFF. CDR3 bases: TGTGCCAGCAGCGCACCTAGCGGGGGGGTCGCCGGGGAGCTGTTTTTT.

The chain carries TRBV5-1 and TRBJ1-3; weak D call: TRBD1 (5 bases). Germline lookup yields CDR1 SGHRS and CDR2 YFSETQ. CDR3 length: 15 amino acids. The V end lost 2 bases, the J end lost 4 bases, and 13 bases lay between the germline ends. The CDR3 sequence is CASSLTGVTGNTIYF. CDR3 DNA: TGCGCCAGCAGCTTAACAGGTGTCACGGGAAACACCATATATTTT.

J is TRBJ2-7 and V is TRBV5-6; TRBD2 is a possible D gene (5 bases). There are 12 residues in the CDR3. The germline V and J ends were trimmed by 4 bases and 4 bases, with 9 bases remaining between them. Germline V CDR1 and CDR2: SGHDT, YYEEEE. CDR3 in amino acids: CASSVRTYEQYF. The CDR3 region has the DNA TGTGCCAGCAGCGTCCGGACTTACGAGCAGTACTTC.

This chain connects TRBV12-3 or TRBV12-4 to TRBJ2-1, with 9 bases matching TRBD2. CDR3 size: 13 residues. The ends lost 8 bases at V and 7 bases at J; junction bases unmatched: 6. In DNA, the CDR3 is TGTGCCAGCCGGCGGGGGGGCTCGAATGAGCAGTTCTTC. This sequence encodes CASRRGGSNEQFF.

The chain combines TRBV5-6 with TRBJ1-1, with no clear D. V was trimmed by 0 bases and J by 0 bases, leaving 6 bases between them. The germline CDR1 and CDR2 sequences are SGHDT and YYEEEE. The CDR3 runs to 14 residues. The CDR3 DNA is TGTGCCAGCAGCTTGGCGCAGCTGAACACTGAAGCTTTCTTT. It encodes CASSLAQLNTEAFF. The complete variable domain, with remaining parts taken from reference TRBV5-6 and TRBJ1-1, reads DAGVTQSPTHLIKTRGQQVTLRCSPKSGHDTVSWYQQALGQGPQFIFQYYEEEERQRGNFPDRFSGHQFPNYSSELNVNALLLGDSALYLCASSLAQLNTEAFFGQGTRLTVV.

The CDR3 protein is CASSQEGAPGNTIYF. The DNA for the CDR3 is TGCGCCAGCAGCCAAGAAGGCGCTCCTGGAAACACCATATATTTT. This chain links TRBV4-3 with TRBJ1-3, with no clear D. The germline gives CDR1 LGHNA, CDR2 YSLEER. The CDR3 extends over 15 amino acids. Trimming removed 0 bases from V and 2 bases from J, with 8 bases in between.

The chain carries TRBV10-1 and TRBJ2-7, with 7 nucleotides matching TRBD1. The CDR3 totals 17 residues. Trimming at V came to 4 bases and at J to 4 bases, leaving 16 bases not matched to a gene. In germline, CDR1 is WNHNN, CDR2 SYGVQD (reference sequence). The CDR3 nucleotides read TGCGCCAGCAGTGGCGGGCATCCGGACAGGCAGAAGTACGAGCAGTACTTC. This codes for CASSGGHPDRQKYEQYF.

The chain has TRBV19 and TRBJ1-5, with D unresolved. The CDR3 is 16 amino acids. CDR1 is LNHDA, CDR2 SQIVND, per germline (reference sequence). Trimming cost V 4 bases and J 2 bases, with 15 bases left between them. DNA for the CDR3: TGTGCCAGTAGTAGGGTAGGGAGTTCGGGCAATCAGCCCCAGCATTTT. This encodes CASSRVGSSGNQPQHF.

The CDR3: CASSLNRGTGELFF. The CDR3 nucleotides are TGTGCCAGCAGTCTTAACAGGGGTACCGGGGAGCTGTTTTTT. The chain uses TRBV2 and TRBJ2-2; 7 bases are shared with TRBD1. V lost 5 bases and J lost 5; bases outside the gene matches: 5. The CDR3 runs 14 residues. CDR1 and CDR2 from the germline V gene are SNHLY and FYNNEI.

The chain carries TRBV7-2 and TRBJ2-6; a weak D match, TRBD1 (5 bases). There are 16 residues in the CDR3. The V end lost 2 bases, the J end lost 2 bases, and 10 bases lay between the germline ends. The germline V gene encodes CDR1 SGHTA and CDR2 FQGNSA. The CDR3 coding sequence is TGTGCCAGCAGCTTACAGGGAACTACTGGGGCCAACGTCCTGACTTTC. This sequence encodes CASSLQGTTGANVLTF.